Given below is one T cell receptor (beta chain) in context. This clonotype was detected a few times. Its recognized antigen is unknown. Within one base of it there is no much larger clone, and no base qualities were kept. These data come from a study of T cell repertoires in cytomegalovirus infection (dated by TCRdb to the late 2010s). With respect to the entire study: Because public TCR beta signatures pointed to carriage of CMV infection together with the matching HLA type, the HLA type of each donor mattered for the analysis.

Broad study findings and their caveats: In both this cohort and an independent cohort of under 450 donors, the cumulative frequency of public TCR beta family members distinguished carriers of CMV infection plus the relevant HLA type. In the ex vivo response, HLA-C-restricted CMV-specific TCR beta clonotypes were dominant, and in two of eight donors the single most frequent clonotype came from this HLA-C-restricted group.

Sequencing used an Illumina HiSeq 1500. TCRdb itself trimmed the public reads at Q25 with fastp, ran MiXCR and retained productive beta chains. A single entry per CDR3 protein holds the most common genes and DNA from its merged rows. This sample is represented by about 740,000 distinct CDR3 sequences; approximately 40% of them were singletons. Roughly 2.9% of the sample lies in the top ten. The CDR3 measures 11 amino acids from cysteine to phenylalanine. The only DNA kept is the CDR3, 33 bases in frame from the first base. CDR1 and CDR2, looked up from the germline V gene (reference sequence), are DFQATT and SNEGSKA. Between the V and J ends, shortened by 6 bases and 0 bases respectively, the junction contains 6 bases.

The rearranged chain carries TRBV20-1 and TRBJ2-7; the D segment cannot be called with confidence. Sequencing was performed on PBMCs. The receptor's source is a human donor in good health (CMV status not recorded). Some clones in this sample may be carry-over from other donors' samples. The sequenced DNA is TGCAGTGCGGCTAGCTCCTACGAGCAGTACTTC. It translates as CSAASSYEQYF.